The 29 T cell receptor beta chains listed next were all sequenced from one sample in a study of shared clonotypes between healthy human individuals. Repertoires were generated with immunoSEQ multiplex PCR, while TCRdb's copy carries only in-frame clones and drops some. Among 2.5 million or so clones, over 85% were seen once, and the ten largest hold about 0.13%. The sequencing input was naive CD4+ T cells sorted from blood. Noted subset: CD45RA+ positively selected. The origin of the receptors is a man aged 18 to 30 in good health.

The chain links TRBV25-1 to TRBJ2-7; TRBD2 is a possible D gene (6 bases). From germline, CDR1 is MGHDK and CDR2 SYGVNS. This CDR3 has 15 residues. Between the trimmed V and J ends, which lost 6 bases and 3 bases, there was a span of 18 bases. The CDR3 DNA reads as TGTGCCAGCAGACCGACCGGGACGGGGGACTACGAGCAGTACTTC. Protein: CASRPTGTGDYEQYF.

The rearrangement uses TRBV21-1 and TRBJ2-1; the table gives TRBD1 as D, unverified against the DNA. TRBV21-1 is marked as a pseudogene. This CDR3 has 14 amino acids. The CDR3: CAVKDRESYNEQFF. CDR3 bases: TGTGCCGTAAAGGACAGGGAATCCTACAATGAGCAGTTCTTC.

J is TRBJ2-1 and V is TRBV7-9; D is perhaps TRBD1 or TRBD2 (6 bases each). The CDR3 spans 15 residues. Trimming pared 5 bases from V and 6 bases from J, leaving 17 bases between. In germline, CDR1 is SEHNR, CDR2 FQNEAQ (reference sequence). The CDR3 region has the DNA TGTGCCAGCAGCCGGAGTATGGGGGGCCTCAATGAGCAGTTCTTC. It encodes CASSRSMGGLNEQFF.

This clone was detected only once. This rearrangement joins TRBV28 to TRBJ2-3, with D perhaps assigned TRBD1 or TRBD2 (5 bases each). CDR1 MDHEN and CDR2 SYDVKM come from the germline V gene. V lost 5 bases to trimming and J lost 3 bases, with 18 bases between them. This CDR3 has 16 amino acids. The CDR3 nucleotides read TGTGCCAGCAGTCCCCCTGGGACCCAGGAAACAGATACGCAGTATTTT. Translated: CASSPPGTQETDTQYF. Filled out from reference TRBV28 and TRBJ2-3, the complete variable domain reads DVKVTQSSRYLVKRTGEKVFLECVQDMDHENMFWYRQDPGLGLRLIYFSYDVKMKEKGDIPEGYSVSREKKERFSLILESASTNQTSMYLCASSPPGTQETDTQYFGPGTRLTVL.

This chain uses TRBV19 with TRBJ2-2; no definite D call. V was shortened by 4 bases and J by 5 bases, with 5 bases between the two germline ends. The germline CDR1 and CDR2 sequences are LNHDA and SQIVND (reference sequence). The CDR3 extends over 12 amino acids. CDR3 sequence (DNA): TGTGCCAGTAGTAACAAGACCGGGGAGCTGTTTTTT. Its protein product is CASSNKTGELFF.

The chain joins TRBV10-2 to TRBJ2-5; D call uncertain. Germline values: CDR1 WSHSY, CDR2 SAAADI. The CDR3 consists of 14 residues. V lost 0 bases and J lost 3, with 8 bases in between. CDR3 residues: CASSESNREETQYF. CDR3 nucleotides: TGCGCCAGCAGTGAGTCGAATCGGGAAGAGACCCAGTACTTC.

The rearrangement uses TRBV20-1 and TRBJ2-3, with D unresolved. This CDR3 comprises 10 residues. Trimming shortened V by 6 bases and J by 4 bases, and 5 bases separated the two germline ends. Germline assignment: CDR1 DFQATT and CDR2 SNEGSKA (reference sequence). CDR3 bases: TGCAGTGCCCAGCCAGATACGCAGTATTTT. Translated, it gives CSAQPDTQYF.

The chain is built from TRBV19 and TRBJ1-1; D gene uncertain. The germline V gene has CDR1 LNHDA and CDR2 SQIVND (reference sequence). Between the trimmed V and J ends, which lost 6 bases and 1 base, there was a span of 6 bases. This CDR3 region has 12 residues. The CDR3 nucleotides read TGTGCCAGTAGGTGGAGGAACACTGAAGCTTTCTTT. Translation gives CASRWRNTEAFF.

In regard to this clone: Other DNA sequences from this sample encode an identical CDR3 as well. The DNA for the CDR3 is TGTGCCAGCAGTTTGAGCTCCTACGAGCAGTACTTC. Encoded protein: CASSLSSYEQYF. The genes are TRBV2 and TRBJ2-7; D is unclear. Germline values: CDR1 SNHLY, CDR2 FYNNEI. With 5 bases removed from V and 0 bases from J, the gap between germline ends came to 5 bases. The length of the CDR3 is 12 residues.

The chain's CDR3 is CASSPGRAIQHF. DNA of the CDR3: TGTGCCAGCAGTCCCGGCAGGGCGATACAGCATTTT. The chain employs TRBV28 and TRBJ1-5; TRBD1 is a possible D gene (5 bases). Trimming stripped 5 bases from V and 13 bases from J, with 15 bases between. Per germline, CDR1 MDHEN and CDR2 SYDVKM. The CDR3 has 12 residues.

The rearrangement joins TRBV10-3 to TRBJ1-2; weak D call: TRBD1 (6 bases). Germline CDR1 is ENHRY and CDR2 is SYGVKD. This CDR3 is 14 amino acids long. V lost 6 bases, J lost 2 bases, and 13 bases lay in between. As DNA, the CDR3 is TGTGCCATCAGGCAGGGACAAAGCAACTATGGCTACACCTTC. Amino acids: CAIRQGQSNYGYTF.

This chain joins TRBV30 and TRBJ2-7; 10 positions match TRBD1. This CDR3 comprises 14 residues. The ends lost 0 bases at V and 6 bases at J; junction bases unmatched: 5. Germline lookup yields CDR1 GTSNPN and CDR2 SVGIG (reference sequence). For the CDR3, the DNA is TGTGCCTGGAGTGTACCGGACAGGGGGTTCGAGCAGTACTTC. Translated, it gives CAWSVPDRGFEQYF.

The chain's CDR3 is CASSLGGGTQYF. The DNA for the CDR3 is TGTGCCAGCAGTCTCGGGGGGGGTACGCAGTATTTT. The chain is built from TRBV6-5 and TRBJ2-3; 8 bases agree with TRBD2. Trimming took 5 bases from V and 8 from J; bases not matched to a gene: 3. This CDR3 region has 12 residues. CDR1 and CDR2 from the germline V gene are MNHEY and SVGAGI.

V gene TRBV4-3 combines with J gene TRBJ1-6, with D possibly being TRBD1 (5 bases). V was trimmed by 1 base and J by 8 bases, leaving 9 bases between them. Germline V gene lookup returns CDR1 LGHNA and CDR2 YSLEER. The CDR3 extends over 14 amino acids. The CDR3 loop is CASSQAGLDSPLHF. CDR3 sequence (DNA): TGCGCCAGCAGCCAAGCAGGGTTAGATTCACCCCTCCACTTT.

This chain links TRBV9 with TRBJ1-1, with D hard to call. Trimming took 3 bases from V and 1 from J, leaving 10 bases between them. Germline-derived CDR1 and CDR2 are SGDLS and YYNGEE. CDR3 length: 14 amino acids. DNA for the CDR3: TGTGCCAGCAGCGCGACGTCGGGGAACACTGAAGCTTTCTTT. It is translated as CASSATSGNTEAFF.

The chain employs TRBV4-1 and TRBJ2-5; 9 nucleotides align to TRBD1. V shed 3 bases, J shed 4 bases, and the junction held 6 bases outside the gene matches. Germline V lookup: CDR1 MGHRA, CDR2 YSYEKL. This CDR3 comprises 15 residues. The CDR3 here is CASSQGQGIGETQYF. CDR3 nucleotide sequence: TGCGCCAGCAGCCAGGGACAGGGAATCGGAGAGACCCAGTACTTC.

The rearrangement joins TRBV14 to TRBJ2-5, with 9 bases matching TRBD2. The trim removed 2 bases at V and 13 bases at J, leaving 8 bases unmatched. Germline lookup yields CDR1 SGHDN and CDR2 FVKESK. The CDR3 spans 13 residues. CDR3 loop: CASSQSLAGSSYF. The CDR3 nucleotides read TGTGCCAGCAGCCAATCGCTAGCGGGGAGTTCGTACTTC.

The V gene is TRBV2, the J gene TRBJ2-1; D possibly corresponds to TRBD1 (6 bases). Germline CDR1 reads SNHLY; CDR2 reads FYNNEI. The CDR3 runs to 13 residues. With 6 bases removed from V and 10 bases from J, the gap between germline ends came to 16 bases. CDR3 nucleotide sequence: TGTGCCAGCAGGTACAGGGAGTCCCAGGAGCAGTTCTTC. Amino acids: CASRYRESQEQFF. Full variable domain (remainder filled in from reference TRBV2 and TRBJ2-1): EPEVTQTPSHQVTQMGQEVILRCVPISNHLYFYWYRQILGQKVEFLVSFYNNEISEKSEIFDDQFSVERPDGSNFTLKIRSTKLEDSAMYFCASRYRESQEQFFGPGTRLTVL.

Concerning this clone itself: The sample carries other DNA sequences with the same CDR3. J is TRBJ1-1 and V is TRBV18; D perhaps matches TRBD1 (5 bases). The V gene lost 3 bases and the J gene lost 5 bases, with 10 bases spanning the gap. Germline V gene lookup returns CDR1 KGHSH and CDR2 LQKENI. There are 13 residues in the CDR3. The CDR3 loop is CASSPGPGTEAFF. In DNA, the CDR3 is TGTGCCAGCTCACCGGGGCCAGGGACTGAAGCTTTCTTT.

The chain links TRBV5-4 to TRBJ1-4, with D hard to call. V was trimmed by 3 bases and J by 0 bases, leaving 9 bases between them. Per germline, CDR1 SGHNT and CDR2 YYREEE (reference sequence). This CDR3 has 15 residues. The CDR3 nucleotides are TGTGCCAGCAGCTCGGAGGGTGCAACTAATGAAAAACTGTTTTTT. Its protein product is CASSSEGATNEKLFF.

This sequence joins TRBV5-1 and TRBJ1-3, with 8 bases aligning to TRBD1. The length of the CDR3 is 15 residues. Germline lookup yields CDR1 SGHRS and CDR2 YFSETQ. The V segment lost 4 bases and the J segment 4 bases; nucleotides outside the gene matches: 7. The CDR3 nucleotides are TGCGCCAGCAGCCACCGGGACAGGAGGGGAAACACCATATATTTT. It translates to CASSHRDRRGNTIYF.

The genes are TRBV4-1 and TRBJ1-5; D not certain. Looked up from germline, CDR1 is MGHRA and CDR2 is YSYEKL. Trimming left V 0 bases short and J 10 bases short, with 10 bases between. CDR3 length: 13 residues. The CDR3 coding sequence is TGCGCCAGCAGCCAAGATAGTGGTTATCCCCAGCATTTT. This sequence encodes CASSQDSGYPQHF.

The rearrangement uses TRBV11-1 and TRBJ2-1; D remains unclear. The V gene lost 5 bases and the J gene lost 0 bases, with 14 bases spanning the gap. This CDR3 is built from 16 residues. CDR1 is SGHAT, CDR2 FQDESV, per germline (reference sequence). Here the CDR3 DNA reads TGTGCCAGCAGCCATCCGCGTAAAAGCTCCTACAATGAGCAGTTCTTC. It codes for CASSHPRKSSYNEQFF.

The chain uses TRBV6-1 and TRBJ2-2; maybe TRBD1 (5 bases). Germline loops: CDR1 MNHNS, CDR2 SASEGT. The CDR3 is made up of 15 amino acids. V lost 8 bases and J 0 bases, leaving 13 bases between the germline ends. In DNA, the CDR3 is TGTGCCAGCGCCCCGGACACCGCGAACACCGGGGAGCTGTTTTTT. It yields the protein CASAPDTANTGELFF.

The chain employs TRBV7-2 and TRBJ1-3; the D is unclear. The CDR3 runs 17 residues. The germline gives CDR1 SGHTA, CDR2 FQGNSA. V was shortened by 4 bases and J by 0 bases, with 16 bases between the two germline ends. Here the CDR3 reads CASSSQWWTVSGNTIYF. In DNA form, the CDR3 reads TGTGCCAGCAGCTCCCAGTGGTGGACGGTCTCTGGAAACACCATATATTTT.

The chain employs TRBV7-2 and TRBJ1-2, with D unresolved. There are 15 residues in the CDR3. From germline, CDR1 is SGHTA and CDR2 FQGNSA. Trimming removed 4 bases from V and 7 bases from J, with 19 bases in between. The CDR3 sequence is CASSSLQRPSGGYTF. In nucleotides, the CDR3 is TGTGCCAGCAGCTCGTTACAGCGACCCTCAGGTGGCTACACCTTC.

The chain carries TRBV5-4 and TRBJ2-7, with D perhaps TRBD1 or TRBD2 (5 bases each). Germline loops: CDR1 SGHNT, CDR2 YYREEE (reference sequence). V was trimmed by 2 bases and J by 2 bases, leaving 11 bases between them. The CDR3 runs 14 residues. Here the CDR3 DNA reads TGTGCCAGCAGCTTAGGGACGGAAACCTACGAGCAGTACTTC. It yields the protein CASSLGTETYEQYF.

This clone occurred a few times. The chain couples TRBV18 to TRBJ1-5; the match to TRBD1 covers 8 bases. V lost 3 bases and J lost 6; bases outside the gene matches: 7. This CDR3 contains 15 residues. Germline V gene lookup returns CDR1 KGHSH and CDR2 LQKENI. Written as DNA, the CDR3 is TGTGCCAGCTCACCGAGACAGGGGACAGCTCAGCCCCAGCATTTT. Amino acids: CASSPRQGTAQPQHF.

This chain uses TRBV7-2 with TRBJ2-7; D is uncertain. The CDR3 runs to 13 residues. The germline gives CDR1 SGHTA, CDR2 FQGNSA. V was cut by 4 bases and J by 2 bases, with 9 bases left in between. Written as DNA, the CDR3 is TGTGCCAGCAGCTCGACTCCCGCCTACGAGCAGTACTTC. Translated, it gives CASSSTPAYEQYF.